This TCR beta chain is from a study of shared clonotypes between healthy human individuals. The data were produced by immunoSEQ multiplex PCR, yet TCRdb's version contains in-frame clones alone and is incomplete. The sample consists of some 2,000,000 clones, about 95% of them appearing once. The germline V gene has CDR1 GTSNPN and CDR2 SVGIG (reference sequence). V dropped 0 bases and J dropped 3 bases, with 2 bases sitting between them. This CDR3 region has 11 residues. At least ten counts were recorded for this clone. At the DNA level, this CDR3 is encoded by other sequences in the same sample as well. Naive CD8 cells, CD45RO-negative and positively selected for CCR7, excluded terminally differentiated effector memory CD45RA+ cells.

Source material: naive CD8+ T cells sorted from blood. The source of this sequence is a man aged 18 to 35 in good health. The chain joins TRBV30 to TRBJ1-2; D is ambiguous. CDR3 coding DNA: TGTGCCTGGAGTGTAGACTATGGCTACACCTTC. Translated, it gives CAWSVDYGYTF. The full variable domain, with the rest looked up from reference TRBV30 and TRBJ1-2, is SQTIHQWPATLVQPVGSPLSLECTVEGTSNPNLYWYRQAAGRGLQLLFYSVGIGQISSEVPQNLSASRPQDRQFILSSKKLLLSDSGFYLCAWSVDYGYTFGSGTRLTVV.